These T cell receptor beta chains were read from a single sample in a study of technical replicates of blood from a few donors. The method was immunoSEQ multiplex PCR; TCRdb's version includes in-frame clones alone and lacks a portion of them. The sample contains around 65,000 clones, approximately 83% of which appear only once. Source material: PBMCs. Receptor source: a human donor in good health. Some clones in this sample may be carry-over from other donors' samples. Each CDR3 is given with its conserved first and last residue. The order of the fields is J gene, clone size, V gene, D gene, CDR3 DNA, CDR3 protein. D genes are given only for firm matches. Size values are once, few and many counts, or a class for expanded clones, and some rows have none.

J: TRBJ2-7; size: -; V: TRBV5-1; D: -; DNA: TGCGCCAGCAGCTTGGACCGCAGAAACTCCTACGAGCAGTACTTC; CDR3: CASSLDRRNSYEQYF
J: TRBJ1-5; size: -; V: TRBV5-1; D: -; DNA: TGCGCCAGCAGCTTGGTTGGAGCCGGCAATCAGCCCCAGCATTTT; CDR3: CASSLVGAGNQPQHF
J: TRBJ1-1; size: few; V: TRBV4-3; D: -; DNA: TGCGCCAGCAGCCCCGAGATCGACAGGAACACTGAAGCTTTCTTT; CDR3: CASSPEIDRNTEAFF
J: TRBJ2-7; size: -; V: TRBV7-2; D: TRBD2; DNA: TGTGCCAGCAGCTTCCTCCCGGGAGGACGGGGGGAGCAGTACTTC; CDR3: CASSFLPGGRGEQYF
J: TRBJ1-2; size: -; V: TRBV9; D: -; DNA: TGTGCCAGCAGCGTAGGACGCAGGCAGGACTCGGATGGCTACACCTTC; CDR3: CASSVGRRQDSDGYTF
J: TRBJ2-7; size: -; V: TRBV7-2; D: TRBD2; DNA: TGTGCCAGCAGCTTAGTGTTTAGCGGGGGAGCTTACGAGCAGTACTTC; CDR3: CASSLVFSGGAYEQYF
J: TRBJ1-2; size: -; V: TRBV7-9; D: -; DNA: TGTGCCAGCAGCCCCAGGGGTAACTATGGCTACACCTTC; CDR3: CASSPRGNYGYTF
J: TRBJ2-1; size: -; V: TRBV6-6; D: TRBD1; DNA: TGTGCCAGCAGTTTACAGGGGAGCTCCTACAATGAGCAGTTCTTC; CDR3: CASSLQGSSYNEQFF
J: TRBJ2-7; size: -; V: TRBV2; D: TRBD2; DNA: TGTGCCGCGGGGGGAGCCAGCGGGAAATACGAGCAGTACTTC; CDR3: CAAGGASGKYEQYF
J: TRBJ2-7; size: -; V: TRBV7-8; D: -; DNA: TGTGCCAGCAGTCTGGGCCGGCAGAGCGAGCAGTACTTC; CDR3: CASSLGRQSEQYF
J: TRBJ1-2; size: few; V: TRBV10-3; D: -; DNA: TGTGCCATCAGTGATCCAGCCGAGGATGGCTACACCTTC; CDR3: CAISDPAEDGYTF
J: TRBJ1-5; size: -; V: TRBV2; D: TRBD1; DNA: TGTGCCAGCAGTGATAGGACAGGGGCGATATTTCAGCCCCAGCATTTT; CDR3: CASSDRTGAIFQPQHF
J: TRBJ1-5; size: -; V: TRBV4-3; D: -; DNA: TGCGCCAGCAGCCAAGATACAGGGTCGGAAAAGCCCCAGCATTTT; CDR3: CASSQDTGSEKPQHF
J: TRBJ2-7; size: -; V: TRBV7-8; D: -; DNA: TGTGCCAGCAGCCGTACAGGGAACAAGGAGCAGTACTTC; CDR3: CASSRTGNKEQYF
J: TRBJ1-6; size: few; V: TRBV30; D: -; DNA: TGTGCCTGGAGTGTATCGCAGGGAGGTTCACCCCTCCACTTT; CDR3: CAWSVSQGGSPLHF
J: TRBJ2-3; size: -; V: TRBV9; D: TRBD1; DNA: TGTGCCAGCAGCGTGGATAACAGGGGGGCGGATACGCAGTATTTT; CDR3: CASSVDNRGADTQYF
J: TRBJ1-4; size: -; V: TRBV19; D: -; DNA: TGTGCCAGTATCGGGCGGGGGCAGGGTGAAAAACTGTTTTTT; CDR3: CASIGRGQGEKLFF